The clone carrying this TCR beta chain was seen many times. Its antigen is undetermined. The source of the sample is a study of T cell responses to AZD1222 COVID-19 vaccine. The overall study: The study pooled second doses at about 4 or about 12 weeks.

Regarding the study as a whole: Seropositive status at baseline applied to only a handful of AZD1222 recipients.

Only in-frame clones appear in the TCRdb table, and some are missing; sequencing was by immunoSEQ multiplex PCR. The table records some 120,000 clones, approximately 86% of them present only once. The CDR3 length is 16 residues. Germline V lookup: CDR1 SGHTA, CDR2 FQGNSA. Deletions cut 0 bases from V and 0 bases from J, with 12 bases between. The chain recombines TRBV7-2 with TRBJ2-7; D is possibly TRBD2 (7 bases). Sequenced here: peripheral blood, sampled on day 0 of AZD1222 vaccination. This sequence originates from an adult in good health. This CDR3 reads CASSLAGGASSYEQYF. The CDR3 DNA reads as TGTGCCAGCAGCTTAGCGGGGGGGGCGAGCTCCTACGAGCAGTACTTC.